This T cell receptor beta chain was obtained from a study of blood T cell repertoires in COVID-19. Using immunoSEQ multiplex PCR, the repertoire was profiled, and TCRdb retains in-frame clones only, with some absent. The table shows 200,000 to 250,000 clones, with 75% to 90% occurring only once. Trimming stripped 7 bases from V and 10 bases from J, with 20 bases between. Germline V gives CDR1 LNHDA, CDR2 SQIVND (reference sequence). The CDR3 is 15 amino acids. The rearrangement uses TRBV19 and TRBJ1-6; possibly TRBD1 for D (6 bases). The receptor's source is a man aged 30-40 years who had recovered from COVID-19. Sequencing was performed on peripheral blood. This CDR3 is CASTLSTGIWSPLHF. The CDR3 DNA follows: TGTGCCAGTACCCTCTCCACAGGGATTTGGTCACCCCTCCACTTT.